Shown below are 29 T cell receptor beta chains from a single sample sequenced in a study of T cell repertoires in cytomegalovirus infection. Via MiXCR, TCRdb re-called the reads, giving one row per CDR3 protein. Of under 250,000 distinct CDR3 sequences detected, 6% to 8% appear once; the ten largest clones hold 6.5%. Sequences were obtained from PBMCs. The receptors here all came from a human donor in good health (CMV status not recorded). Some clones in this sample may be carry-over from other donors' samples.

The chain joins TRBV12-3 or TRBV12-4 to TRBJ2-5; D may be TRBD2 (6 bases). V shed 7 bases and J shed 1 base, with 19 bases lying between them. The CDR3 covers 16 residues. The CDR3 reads CASTIAGAGTQETQYF. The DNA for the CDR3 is TGTGCCAGCACCATAGCAGGCGCGGGGACCCAAGAGACCCAGTACTTC.

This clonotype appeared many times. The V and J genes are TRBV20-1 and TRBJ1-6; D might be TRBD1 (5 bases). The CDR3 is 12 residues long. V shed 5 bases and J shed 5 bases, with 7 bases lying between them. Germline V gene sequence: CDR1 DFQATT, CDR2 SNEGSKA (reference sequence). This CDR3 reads CSARGNNSPLHF. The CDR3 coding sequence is TGCAGTGCTCGGGGGAATAATTCACCCCTCCACTTT.

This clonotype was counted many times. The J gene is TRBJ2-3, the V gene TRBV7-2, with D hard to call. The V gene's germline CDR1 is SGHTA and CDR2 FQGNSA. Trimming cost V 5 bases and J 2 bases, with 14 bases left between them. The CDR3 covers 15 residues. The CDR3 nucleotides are TGTGCCAGCAGCCAAGGCCTCCCCGACACAGATACGCAGTATTTT. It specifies CASSQGLPDTDTQYF.

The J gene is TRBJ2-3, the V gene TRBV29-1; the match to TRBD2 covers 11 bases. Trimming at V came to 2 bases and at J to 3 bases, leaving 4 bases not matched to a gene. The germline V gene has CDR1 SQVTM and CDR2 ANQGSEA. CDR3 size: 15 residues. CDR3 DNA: TGCAGCGTTGAAATAGCGGGGGGGAAAACAGATACGCAGTATTTT. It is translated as CSVEIAGGKTDTQYF.

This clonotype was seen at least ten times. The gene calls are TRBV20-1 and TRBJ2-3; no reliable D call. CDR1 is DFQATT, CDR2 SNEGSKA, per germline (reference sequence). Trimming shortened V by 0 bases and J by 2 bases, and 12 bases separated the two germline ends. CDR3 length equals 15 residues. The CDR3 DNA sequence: TGCAGTGCTAGAGATTCGACGGCGTTCACAGATACGCAGTATTTT. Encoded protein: CSARDSTAFTDTQYF.

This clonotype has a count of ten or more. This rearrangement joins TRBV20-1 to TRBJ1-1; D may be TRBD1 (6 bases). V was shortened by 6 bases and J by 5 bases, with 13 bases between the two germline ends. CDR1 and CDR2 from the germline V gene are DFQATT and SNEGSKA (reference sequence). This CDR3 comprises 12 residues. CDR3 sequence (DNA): TGCAGTGCCCCTGGGGGGGCGACTGAAGCTTTCTTT. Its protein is CSAPGGATEAFF.

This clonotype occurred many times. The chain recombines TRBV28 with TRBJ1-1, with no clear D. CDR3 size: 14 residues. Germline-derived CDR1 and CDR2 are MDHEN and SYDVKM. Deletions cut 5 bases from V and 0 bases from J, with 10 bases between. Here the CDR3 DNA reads TGTGCCAGCAGTGAAACAGCCCTGAACACTGAAGCTTTCTTT. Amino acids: CASSETALNTEAFF.

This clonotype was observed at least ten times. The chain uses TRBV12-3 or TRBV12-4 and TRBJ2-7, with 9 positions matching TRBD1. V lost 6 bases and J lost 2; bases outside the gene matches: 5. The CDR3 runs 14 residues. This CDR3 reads CASRWGTGPYEQYF. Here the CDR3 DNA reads TGTGCCAGCAGATGGGGGACAGGGCCCTACGAGCAGTACTTC.

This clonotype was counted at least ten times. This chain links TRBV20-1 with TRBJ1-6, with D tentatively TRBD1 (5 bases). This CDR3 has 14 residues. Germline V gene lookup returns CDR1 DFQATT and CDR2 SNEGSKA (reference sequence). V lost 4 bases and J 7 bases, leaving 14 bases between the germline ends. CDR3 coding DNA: TGCAGTGCTACTTTCCGGGACCTAAATTCACCCCTCCACTTT. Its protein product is CSATFRDLNSPLHF.

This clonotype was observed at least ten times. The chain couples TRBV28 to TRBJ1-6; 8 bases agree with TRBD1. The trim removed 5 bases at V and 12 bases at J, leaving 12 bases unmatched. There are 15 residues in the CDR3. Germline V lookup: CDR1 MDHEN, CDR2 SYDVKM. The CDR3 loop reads CASSGGQAGNRPLHF. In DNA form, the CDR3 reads TGTGCCAGCAGTGGGGGACAGGCCGGTAACAGACCCCTCCACTTT.

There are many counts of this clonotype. The DNA of the CDR3 is TGCGCCAGCAGCACTCCGGACAGCTTTAACTATGGCTACACCTTC. It encodes CASSTPDSFNYGYTF. V and J are TRBV5-1 and TRBJ1-2, with D perhaps matching TRBD1 (6 bases). V gave up 4 bases and J gave up 1 base, with 14 bases separating them. Per the germline V gene, CDR1 is SGHRS and CDR2 is YFSETQ. The CDR3 is 15 residues long.

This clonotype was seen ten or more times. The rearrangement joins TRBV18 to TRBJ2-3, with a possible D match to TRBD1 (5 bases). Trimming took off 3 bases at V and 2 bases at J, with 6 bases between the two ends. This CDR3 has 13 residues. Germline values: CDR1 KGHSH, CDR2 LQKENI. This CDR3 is CASSPTDTDTQYF. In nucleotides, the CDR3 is TGTGCCAGCTCACCGACAGACACAGATACGCAGTATTTT.

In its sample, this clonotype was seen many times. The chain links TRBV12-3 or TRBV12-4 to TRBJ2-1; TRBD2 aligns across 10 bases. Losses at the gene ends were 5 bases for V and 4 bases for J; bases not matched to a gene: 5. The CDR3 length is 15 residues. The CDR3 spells CASSAPSGGYNEQFF. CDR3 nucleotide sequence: TGTGCCAGCAGTGCTCCTAGCGGGGGTTACAATGAGCAGTTCTTC.

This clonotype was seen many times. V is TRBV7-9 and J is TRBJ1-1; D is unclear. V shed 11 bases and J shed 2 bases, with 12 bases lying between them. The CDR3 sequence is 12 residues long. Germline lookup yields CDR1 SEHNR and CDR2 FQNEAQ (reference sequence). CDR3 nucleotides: TGTGCCTTTGGGCCCTACAACACTGAAGCTTTCTTT. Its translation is CAFGPYNTEAFF.

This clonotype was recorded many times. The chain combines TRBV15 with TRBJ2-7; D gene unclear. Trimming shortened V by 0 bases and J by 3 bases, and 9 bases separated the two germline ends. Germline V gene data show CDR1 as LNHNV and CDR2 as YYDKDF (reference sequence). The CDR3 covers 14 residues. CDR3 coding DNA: TGTGCCACCAGCAGAGAACAAGGGCGCTACGAGCAGTACTTC. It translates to CATSREQGRYEQYF.

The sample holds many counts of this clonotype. CDR3 sequence reads: CSARNGETQYF. As DNA, the CDR3 is TGCAGTGCTAGAAATGGGGAGACCCAGTACTTC. This chain joins TRBV20-1 and TRBJ2-5; D call uncertain. Germline loops: CDR1 DFQATT, CDR2 SNEGSKA (reference sequence). Trimming removed 2 bases from V and 5 bases from J, with 6 bases in between. CDR3 length: 11 amino acids.

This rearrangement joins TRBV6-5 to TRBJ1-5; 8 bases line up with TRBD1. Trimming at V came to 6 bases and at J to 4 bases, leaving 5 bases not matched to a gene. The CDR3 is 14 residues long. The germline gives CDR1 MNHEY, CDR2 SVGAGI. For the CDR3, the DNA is TGTGCCAGCAGCCAGGACAGGGCTAATCAGCCCCAGCATTTT. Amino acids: CASSQDRANQPQHF.

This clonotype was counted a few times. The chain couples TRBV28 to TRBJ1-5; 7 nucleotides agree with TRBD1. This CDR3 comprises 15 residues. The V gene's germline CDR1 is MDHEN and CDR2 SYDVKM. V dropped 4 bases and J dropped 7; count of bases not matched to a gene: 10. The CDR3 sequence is CASSYRSTGYQPQHF. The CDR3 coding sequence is TGTGCCAGCAGTTATCGCTCGACAGGGTACCAGCCCCAGCATTTT.

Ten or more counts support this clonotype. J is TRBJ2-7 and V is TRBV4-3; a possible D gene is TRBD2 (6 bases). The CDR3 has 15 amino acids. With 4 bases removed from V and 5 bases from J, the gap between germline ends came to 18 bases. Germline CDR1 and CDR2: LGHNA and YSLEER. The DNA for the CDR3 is TGCGCCAGCAGCCCTTCGTACGGGGGAGGCAACGAGCAGTACTTC. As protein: CASSPSYGGGNEQYF.

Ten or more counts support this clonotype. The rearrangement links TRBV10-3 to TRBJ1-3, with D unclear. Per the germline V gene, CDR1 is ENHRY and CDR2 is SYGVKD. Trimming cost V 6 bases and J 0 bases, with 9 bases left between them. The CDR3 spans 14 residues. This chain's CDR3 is CAIRDPDSGNTIYF. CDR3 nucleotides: TGTGCCATCAGGGACCCCGACTCTGGAAACACCATATATTTT.

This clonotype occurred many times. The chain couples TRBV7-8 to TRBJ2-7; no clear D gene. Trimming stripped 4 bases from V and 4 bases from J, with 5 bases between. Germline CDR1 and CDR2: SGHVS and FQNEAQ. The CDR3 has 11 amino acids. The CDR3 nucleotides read TGTGCCAGCAGCTCTCAGTACGAGCAGTACTTC. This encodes CASSSQYEQYF.

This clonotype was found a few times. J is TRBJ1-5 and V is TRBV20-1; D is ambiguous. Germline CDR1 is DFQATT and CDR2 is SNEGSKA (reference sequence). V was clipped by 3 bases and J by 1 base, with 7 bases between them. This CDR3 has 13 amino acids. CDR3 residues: CSASMGSNQPQHF. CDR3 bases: TGCAGTGCTAGTATGGGAAGCAATCAGCCCCAGCATTTT.

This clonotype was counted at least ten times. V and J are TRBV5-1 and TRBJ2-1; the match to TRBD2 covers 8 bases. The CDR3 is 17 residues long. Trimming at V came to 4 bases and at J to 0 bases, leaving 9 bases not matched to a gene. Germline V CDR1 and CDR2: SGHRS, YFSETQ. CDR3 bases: TGCGCCAGCAGCCTTCTCTCGAGCGGGAGCTCCTACAATGAGCAGTTCTTC. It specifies CASSLLSSGSSYNEQFF.

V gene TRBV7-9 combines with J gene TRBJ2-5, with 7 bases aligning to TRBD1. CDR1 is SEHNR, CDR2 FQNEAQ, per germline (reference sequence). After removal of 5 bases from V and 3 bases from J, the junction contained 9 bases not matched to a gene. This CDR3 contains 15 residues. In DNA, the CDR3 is TGTGCCAGCAGCGTCCCCGGGACAGCAAAAGAGACCCAGTACTTC. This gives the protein CASSVPGTAKETQYF. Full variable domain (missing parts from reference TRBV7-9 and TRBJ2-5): DTGVSQNPRHKITKRGQNVTFRCDPISEHNRLYWYRQTLGQGPEFLTYFQNEAQLEKSRLLSDRFSAERPKGSFSTLEIQRTEQGDSAMYLCASSVPGTAKETQYFGPGTRLLVL.

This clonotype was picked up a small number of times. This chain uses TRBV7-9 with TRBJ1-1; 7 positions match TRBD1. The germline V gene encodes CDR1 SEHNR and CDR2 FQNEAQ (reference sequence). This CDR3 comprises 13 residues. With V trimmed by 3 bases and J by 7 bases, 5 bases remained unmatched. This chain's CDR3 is CASSFGTAFEAFF. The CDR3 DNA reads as TGTGCCAGCAGCTTCGGGACAGCTTTTGAAGCTTTCTTT.

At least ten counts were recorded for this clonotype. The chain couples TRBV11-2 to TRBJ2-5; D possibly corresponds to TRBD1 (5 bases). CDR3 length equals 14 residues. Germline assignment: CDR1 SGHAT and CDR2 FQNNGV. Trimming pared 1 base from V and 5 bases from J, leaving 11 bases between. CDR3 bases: TGTGCCAGCAGCTTAGGATCAGGGTATGAGACCCAGTACTTC. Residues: CASSLGSGYETQYF.

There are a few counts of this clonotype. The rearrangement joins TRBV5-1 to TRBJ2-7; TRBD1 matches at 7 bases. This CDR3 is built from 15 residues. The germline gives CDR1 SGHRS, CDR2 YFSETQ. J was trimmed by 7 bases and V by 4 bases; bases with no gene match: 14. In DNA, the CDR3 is TGCGCCAGCAGCACCGGGACAGCACGGGGTCGGGAGCAGTACTTC. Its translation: CASSTGTARGREQYF. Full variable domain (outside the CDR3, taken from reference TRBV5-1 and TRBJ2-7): KAGVTQTPRYLIKTRGQQVTLSCSPISGHRSVSWYQQTPGQGLQFLFEYFSETQRNKGNFPGRFSGRQFSNSRSEMNVSTLELGDSALYLCASSTGTARGREQYFGPGTRLTVT.

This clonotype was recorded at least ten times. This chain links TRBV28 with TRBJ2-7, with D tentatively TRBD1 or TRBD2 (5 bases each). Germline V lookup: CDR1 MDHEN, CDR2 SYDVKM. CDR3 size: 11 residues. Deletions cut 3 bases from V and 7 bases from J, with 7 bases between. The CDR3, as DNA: TGTGCCAGCAGTTTTTGGGGGGAGCAGTACTTC. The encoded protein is CASSFWGEQYF.

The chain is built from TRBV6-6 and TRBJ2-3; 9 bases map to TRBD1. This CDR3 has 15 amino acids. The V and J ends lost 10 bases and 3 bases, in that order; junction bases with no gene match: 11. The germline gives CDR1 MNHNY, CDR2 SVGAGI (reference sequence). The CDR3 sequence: CANSRGQGLTDTQYF. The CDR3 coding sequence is TGTGCCAACAGCCGTGGACAGGGGCTAACAGATACGCAGTATTTT.